A single sample is the source of the 31 T cell receptor beta chains below, sequenced in a study of human T cells and chemical hapten exposure. The time point is: pre-sensitization, week 0. The treatment was: therapeutic diphenylcyclopropenone sensitization with weekly scalp DPC. MiXCR was run by TCRdb on the RACE reads, yielding one entry per CDR3 protein. The table lists about 250,000 distinct CDR3 sequences, approximately 7.5% of them singletons. Sequenced here: whole blood, sampled in connection with sensitization to the hapten diphenylcyclopropenone (DPC). The receptors were gathered from a young man with alopecia areata. Some clones in this sample may be carry-over from other donors' samples.

A few counts support this clonotype. The chain couples TRBV4-3 to TRBJ2-7; D is unclear. The CDR3 consists of 12 residues. Germline CDR1 reads LGHNA; CDR2 reads YSLEER. The germline V and J ends were trimmed by 3 bases and 6 bases, with 9 bases remaining between them. CDR3 sequence reads: CASSQASGEQYF. CDR3 DNA sequence: TGCGCCAGCAGCCAGGCGTCGGGCGAGCAGTACTTC.

This clonotype showed up just a few times. The chain uses TRBV6-5 and TRBJ1-2; the match to TRBD1 covers 8 bases. Germline assignment: CDR1 MNHEY and CDR2 SVGAGI. The ends lost 7 bases at V and 5 bases at J; junction bases unmatched: 15. The CDR3 runs to 16 residues. For the CDR3, the DNA is TGTGCCAGCACCACCGCAGGGGGCGAGGTAGCTTATGGCTACACCTTC. Residues: CASTTAGGEVAYGYTF.

This clonotype was recorded at least ten times. Here the CDR3 DNA reads TGTGCCAGCAGAGCGGACAGGATAACTGAAGCTTTCTTT. This encodes CASRADRITEAFF. The chain couples TRBV6-1 to TRBJ1-1; 7 nucleotides align to TRBD1. CDR3 length equals 13 residues. J lost 5 bases, V lost 6 bases, and 6 bases had no gene match. From germline, CDR1 is MNHNS and CDR2 SASEGT.

CDR3 protein: CASRIDRGGKLFF. The DNA for the CDR3 is TGTGCCAGCAGAATCGACAGGGGCGGAAAACTGTTTTTT. The chain joins TRBV6-5 to TRBJ1-4; 8 nucleotides match TRBD1. The V gene's germline CDR1 is MNHEY and CDR2 SVGAGI. The length of the CDR3 is 13 residues. Unmatched junction bases numbered 7, after V lost 6 bases and J lost 10 bases.

The rearrangement uses TRBV7-2 and TRBJ1-2, with D unresolved. The germline V gene has CDR1 SGHTA and CDR2 FQGNSA. The CDR3 contains 14 residues. Trimming took 8 bases from V and 1 from J, leaving 14 bases between them. The CDR3 reads CASSNRTVNYGYTF. CDR3 bases: TGTGCCAGCTCCAACCGGACGGTTAACTATGGCTACACCTTC. Looking up the rest from reference TRBV7-2 and TRBJ1-2 gives the full variable domain: GAGVSQSPSNKVTEKGKDVELRCDPISGHTALYWYRQSLGQGLEFLIYFQGNSAPDKSGLPSDRFSAERTGGSVSTLTIQRTQQEDSAVYLCASSNRTVNYGYTFGSGTRLTVV.

The chain combines TRBV6-1 with TRBJ1-1; D not certain. CDR1 and CDR2 from the germline V gene are MNHNS and SASEGT. V dropped 6 bases and J dropped 10 bases, with 12 bases sitting between them. The CDR3 spans 11 residues. The CDR3 here is CASRETAGAFF. The CDR3 DNA reads as TGTGCCAGCAGGGAAACGGCCGGAGCTTTCTTT.

This clonotype came up a few times. The rearrangement joins TRBV6-1 to TRBJ1-1; D uncertain. The CDR3 length is 15 residues. Deletions cut 4 bases from V and 7 bases from J, with 19 bases between. Germline CDR1 reads MNHNS; CDR2 reads SASEGT. The CDR3 nucleotides read TGTGCCAGCAGTGTTTCAGACCTCGTTCCCGGTGAAGCTTTCTTT. It codes for CASSVSDLVPGEAFF.

This clonotype was picked up many times. The rearrangement uses TRBV12-3 or TRBV12-4 and TRBJ2-7; 8 positions match TRBD2. J lost 6 bases, V lost 7 bases, and 11 bases had no gene match. This CDR3 is built from 14 residues. The CDR3 is CASTITGGLAEQYF. The CDR3 DNA reads TGTGCCAGCACCATAACGGGGGGGCTGGCCGAGCAGTACTTC.

This clonotype was recorded a few times. This sequence joins TRBV12-3 or TRBV12-4 and TRBJ1-2; D not resolved. Trimming stripped 1 base from V and 4 bases from J, with 13 bases between. The CDR3 totals 15 residues. The CDR3 protein is CASSLVPPIGYGYTF. The CDR3 DNA reads TGTGCCAGCAGTTTAGTCCCCCCGATCGGCTATGGCTACACCTTC.

This clonotype was seen only a few times. The junction shows a germline mismatch at one end, possibly a read error. The rearrangement links TRBV7-9 to TRBJ2-7; D might be TRBD1 or TRBD2, each matching 6 bases. The CDR3 covers 11 residues. The germline V gene has CDR1 SEHNR and CDR2 FQNEAQ (reference sequence). CDR3 bases: TGTGCCACCGCCCTGGGGGGCTGGTGGCACTTC. Amino acids: CATALGGWWHF.

The chain combines TRBV11-3 with TRBJ2-1; 8 bases line up with TRBD2. The CDR3 is 14 amino acids. V lost 5 bases, J lost 5 bases, and 5 bases stayed unmatched. From germline, CDR1 is SGHNT and CDR2 YENEEA. CDR3 protein: CASSPGTSNNEQFF. For the CDR3, the DNA is TGTGCCAGCAGCCCTGGGACTAGTAACAATGAGCAGTTCTTC.

This clonotype was counted a few times. This rearrangement joins TRBV6-5 to TRBJ1-1, with TRBD1 matching over 7 bases. The CDR3 runs to 16 residues. V shed 2 bases, J shed 0 bases, and the junction held 6 bases outside the gene matches. Per the germline V gene, CDR1 is MNHEY and CDR2 is SVGAGI. The CDR3 DNA follows: TGTGCCAGCAGTTACAGGGGGCGGGGAATGAACACTGAAGCTTTCTTT. Its translation is CASSYRGRGMNTEAFF.

The gene calls are TRBV11-2 and TRBJ2-3; no clear D gene. The germline gives CDR1 SGHAT, CDR2 FQNNGV. With 0 bases removed from V and 6 bases from J, the gap between germline ends came to 7 bases. This CDR3 has 13 amino acids. The CDR3 reads CASSLDPGDTQYF. The CDR3 DNA is TGTGCCAGCAGCTTAGACCCCGGCGATACGCAGTATTTT. Full variable domain (outside the CDR3, taken from reference TRBV11-2 and TRBJ2-3): EAGVAQSPRYKIIEKRQSVAFWCNPISGHATLYWYQQILGQGPKLLIQFQNNGVVDDSQLPKDRFSAERLKGVDSTLKIQPAKLEDSAVYLCASSLDPGDTQYFGPGTRLTVL.

This rearrangement joins TRBV28 to TRBJ1-2; 8 bases fit TRBD1. J was trimmed by 6 bases and V by 4 bases; bases with no gene match: 4. The CDR3 contains 13 residues. The germline V gene has CDR1 MDHEN and CDR2 SYDVKM. The CDR3 DNA is TGTGCCAGCAGTTCCAGGGGGCTGCATGGCTACACCTTC. Amino acid sequence: CASSSRGLHGYTF.

This clonotype was recorded many times. The V call is TRBV28, the J call TRBJ1-4, with TRBD1 as a possible D gene (5 bases). V lost 5 bases, J lost 0 bases, and 13 bases lay in between. CDR1 and CDR2 from the germline V gene are MDHEN and SYDVKM. The CDR3 contains 16 residues. In DNA, the CDR3 is TGTGCCAGCAGTCTATACACAGGTGCAACTAATGAAAAACTGTTTTTT. Translating gives CASSLYTGATNEKLFF. The entire variable domain, with the rest obtained from reference TRBV28 and TRBJ1-4, is as follows: DVKVTQSSRYLVKRTGEKVFLECVQDMDHENMFWYRQDPGLGLRLIYFSYDVKMKEKGDIPEGYSVSREKKERFSLILESASTNQTSMYLCASSLYTGATNEKLFFGSGTQLSVL.

This clonotype showed up just a few times. The V gene is TRBV7-2, the J gene TRBJ1-2, with 7 nucleotides matching TRBD1. The CDR3 contains 15 residues. V dropped 0 bases and J dropped 2; count of bases not matched to a gene: 3. The germline gives CDR1 SGHTA, CDR2 FQGNSA. As DNA, the CDR3 is TGTGCCAGCAGCTTAGCCGCGACAGGGAACTATGGCTACACCTTC. It encodes CASSLAATGNYGYTF.

This clonotype appeared a few times. Germline is not matched at one junction end, which may reflect a read error. This chain joins TRBV2 and TRBJ2-1, with TRBD2 matching over 14 bases. The CDR3 is made up of 15 amino acids. Per the germline V gene, CDR1 is SNHLY and CDR2 is FYNNEI. The CDR3 DNA reads as TGTGCCGGCAGGACTAGCGGGGGGTGGTACAATGAGCAGTTCTTC. Encoded protein: CAGRTSGGWYNEQFF. Drawing the rest from reference TRBV2 and TRBJ2-1, the complete variable domain is EPEVTQTPSHQVTQMGQEVILRCVPISNHLYFYWYRQILGQKVEFLVSFYNNEISEKSEIFDDQFSVERPDGSNFTLKIRSTKLEDSAMYFCAGRTSGGWYNEQFFGPGTRLTVL.

This clonotype was seen a few times. The chain employs TRBV6-2 or TRBV6-3 and TRBJ2-7; no definite D call. The CDR3 loop spans 13 amino acids. Trimming stripped 5 bases from V and 2 bases from J, with 10 bases between. Germline CDR1 is MNHEY and CDR2 is SVGEGT. Written as DNA, the CDR3 is TGTGCCAGCAGTGCTACAGACGCCTACGAGCAGTACGTC. Its protein product is CASSATDAYEQYV.

This clonotype was recorded at least ten times. The rearrangement uses TRBV5-1 and TRBJ2-5, with 9 positions matching TRBD1. J lost 4 bases, V lost 4 bases, and 5 bases had no gene match. The germline V gene encodes CDR1 SGHRS and CDR2 YFSETQ. This CDR3 contains 14 residues. DNA of the CDR3: TGCGCCAGCAGCCCCACAGGGGGCAGAGAGACCCAGTACTTC. It codes for CASSPTGGRETQYF.

This clonotype was seen many times. This chain uses TRBV29-1 with TRBJ2-1; 7 bases are a match to TRBD1. This CDR3 has 13 amino acids. V was clipped by 5 bases and J by 9 bases; unmatched bases: 10. Germline V gene data show CDR1 as SQVTM and CDR2 as ANQGSEA. Written as DNA, the CDR3 is TGCAGCGTTCGGAAGGGGGCAGGCGGTGAGCAGTTCTTC. It is translated as CSVRKGAGGEQFF.

At least ten counts were recorded for this clonotype. The gene calls are TRBV11-2 and TRBJ2-5, with 7 bases identical to TRBD1. Germline CDR1 SGHAT, CDR2 FQNNGV. The CDR3 totals 15 residues. J gave up 5 bases and V 0 bases, and 6 bases lay outside the gene matches. CDR3 region: CASSLDGRGKETQYF. CDR3 bases: TGTGCCAGCAGCTTAGACGGCAGGGGGAAGGAGACCCAGTACTTC.

This clonotype was picked up a small number of times. V and J are TRBV2 and TRBJ1-2, with D uncertain. Per germline, CDR1 SNHLY and CDR2 FYNNEI. The CDR3 length is 13 residues. V dropped 2 bases and J dropped 7 bases, with 11 bases sitting between them. Written as DNA, the CDR3 is TGTGCCAGCAGTGAACGGGCTCTACGTGGCTACACCTTC. Amino acid sequence: CASSERALRGYTF.

This clonotype was seen more than once but under ten times. V and J are TRBV12-3 or TRBV12-4 and TRBJ2-6, with D perhaps TRBD2 (6 bases). V was shortened by 3 bases and J by 3 bases, with 9 bases between the two germline ends. The CDR3 is made up of 15 amino acids. CDR3 region: CASSFGGGGANVLTF. CDR3 coding DNA: TGTGCCAGCAGTTTCGGGGGAGGTGGGGCCAACGTCCTGACTTTC.

At least ten counts were recorded for this clonotype. The V call is TRBV28, the J call TRBJ2-1; D tentatively fits TRBD1 or TRBD2 (6 bases each). The germline gives CDR1 MDHEN, CDR2 SYDVKM. The ends were cut back, 2 bases at V and 8 bases at J, with 13 bases in the middle. The CDR3 spans 14 residues. CDR3: CASSLKLGGHEQFF. DNA for the CDR3: TGTGCCAGCAGTTTAAAGTTAGGGGGGCATGAGCAGTTCTTC.

This clonotype occurred a few times. The chain couples TRBV14 to TRBJ1-1, with TRBD1 matching over 8 bases. The CDR3 spans 12 residues. Trimming took 4 bases from V and 11 from J; bases not matched to a gene: 6. Germline V gene lookup returns CDR1 SGHDN and CDR2 FVKESK. The CDR3 coding sequence is TGTGCCAGCAGCCTCCGGGACAGGCACGCTTTCTTT. Translating gives CASSLRDRHAFF. Supplemented by reference TRBV14 and TRBJ1-1, the full variable domain reads EAGVTQFPSHSVIEKGQTVTLRCDPISGHDNLYWYRRVMGKEIKFLLHFVKESKQDESGMPNNRFLAERTGGTYSTLKVQPAELEDSGVYFCASSLRDRHAFFGQGTRLTVV.

The CDR3 bases are TGTGCCAGCAGTAACTTAAGGGACAGGGTTCCTGAAGCTTTCTTT. Amino acids: CASSNLRDRVPEAFF. The J gene is TRBJ1-1, the V gene TRBV6-2 or TRBV6-3; 9 positions match TRBD1. CDR3 length: 15 amino acids. The germline V gene encodes CDR1 MNHEY and CDR2 SVGEGT. Trimming took 5 bases from V and 6 from J; bases not matched to a gene: 10.

The CDR3 DNA reads TGCGCCAGCAGCCCCAGCCGCCTGGGTACCGGGGAGCTGTTTTTT. This codes for CASSPSRLGTGELFF. The chain has TRBV4-3 and TRBJ2-2; the D is unclear. The CDR3 is 15 residues long. Germline values: CDR1 LGHNA, CDR2 YSLEER. V lost 4 bases and J 5 bases, leaving 14 bases between the germline ends.

This clonotype was counted at least ten times. V gene TRBV6-5 combines with J gene TRBJ1-1, with D perhaps TRBD1 (6 bases). This CDR3 region has 15 residues. The germline CDR1 and CDR2 sequences are MNHEY and SVGAGI. V lost 5 bases, J lost 1 base, and 14 bases lay in between. The CDR3 loop is CASSREGGRNTEAFF. In DNA form, the CDR3 reads TGTGCCAGCAGTAGGGAGGGGGGGCGGAACACTGAAGCTTTCTTT.

This clonotype appeared a few times. The rearrangement joins TRBV25-1 to TRBJ1-2, with no clear D. Germline V lookup: CDR1 MGHDK, CDR2 SYGVNS. CDR3 size: 13 residues. V was clipped by 4 bases and J by 7 bases, with 13 bases between them. The CDR3 bases are TGTGCCAGCAGTGGAGCGGCCCATGCTGGCTACACCTTC. Translated, it gives CASSGAAHAGYTF.

Many counts were recorded for this clonotype. This chain links TRBV12-3 or TRBV12-4 with TRBJ2-5; D gene unclear. Trimming left V 7 bases short and J 2 bases short, with 11 bases between. This CDR3 is 13 amino acids long. Here the CDR3 reads CASTLSPQETQYF. The CDR3 DNA sequence: TGTGCCAGCACCCTTTCCCCACAAGAGACCCAGTACTTC.

This clonotype was seen repeatedly, ten times or more. J is TRBJ2-1 and V is TRBV20-1, with 8 bases identical to TRBD2. The CDR3 runs 15 residues. Trimming took 6 bases from V and 0 from J; bases not matched to a gene: 7. Germline assignment: CDR1 DFQATT and CDR2 SNEGSKA (reference sequence). Here the CDR3 reads CSAVRGGSSYNEQFF. The CDR3 DNA follows: TGCAGTGCGGTCCGGGGGGGAAGCTCCTACAATGAGCAGTTCTTC.